One sample yielded the 3 T cell receptor beta chains listed below, sequenced in a study of graft-versus-host responses after intestinal transplantation (dated by TCRdb to 2020 to 2022). Library preparation was by the immunoSEQ multiplex PCR assay. In its TCRdb copy, this immuneACCESS table keeps in-frame sequences only and misses some clones. Where compared with another copy, unresolved V genes explain less than half of these, and the others have no known cause. Across this sample there are more than 10,000 clones, with around 83% seen only once. About 50% of the sample is held by the ten biggest clonotypes. The sequencing used PBMCs, collected about 130 days after transplant. The receptors shown here come from a human patient who received an intestinal transplant, so some T cells may come from the graft donor.

The rearrangement joins TRBV7-8 to TRBJ1-5, with D tentatively TRBD1 (6 bases). The CDR3 has 15 amino acids. V lost 3 bases to trimming and J lost 7 bases, with 16 bases between them. CDR1 is SGHVS and CDR2 is FQNEAQ in the germline V gene. CDR3: CASSFKLQGWQPQHF. CDR3 bases: TGTGCCAGCAGCTTCAAGCTTCAGGGGTGGCAGCCCCAGCATTTT. The variable domain in full, completed from reference TRBV7-8 and TRBJ1-5, reads GAGVSQSPRYKVAKRGQDVALRCDPISGHVSLFWYQQALGQGPEFLTYFQNEAQLDKSGLPSDRFFAERPEGSVSTLKIQRTQQEDSAVYLCASSFKLQGWQPQHFGDGTRLSIL.

The rearrangement links TRBV10-3 to TRBJ2-7; D is ambiguous. CDR3 length: 14 residues. Germline CDR1 ENHRY, CDR2 SYGVKD. V was shortened by 6 bases and J by 2 bases, with 14 bases between the two germline ends. The CDR3 is CAISRPLTPYEQYF. CDR3 coding DNA: TGTGCCATCAGCCGGCCTCTTACCCCCTACGAGCAGTACTTC.

The genes are TRBV5-4 and TRBJ1-6, with TRBD1 as a possible D gene (5 bases). Germline V gene sequence: CDR1 SGHNT, CDR2 YYREEE (reference sequence). V lost 0 bases to trimming and J lost 8 bases, with 15 bases between them. This CDR3 has 16 residues. The CDR3 loop reads CASSLAGRRADSPLHF. The CDR3 nucleotides are TGTGCCAGCAGCTTGGCGGGACGACGGGCGGATTCACCCCTCCACTTT.